A single sample is the source of the 14 T cell receptor beta chains below, sequenced in a study of shared clonotypes between healthy human individuals. TCRdb's copy holds only in-frame clones and misses some; the assay was immunoSEQ multiplex PCR. The sample records about 2.3 million clones, about nine tenths being singletons. The specimen sequenced was naive CD4+ T cells from PBMCs. Subset described: CD45RA+ positively selected. The source of these receptors is a man between 18 and 29 years old in good health. Some clones in this sample may be carry-over from other donors' samples.

The chain has TRBV5-1 and TRBJ2-7; 8 bases agree with TRBD1. The CDR3 is 18 amino acids. Germline V CDR1 and CDR2: SGHRS, YFSETQ. J gave up 0 bases and V 3 bases, and 14 bases lay outside the gene matches. The CDR3 DNA reads TGCGCCAGCAGCTCCGGAGGCCCGGGACAGGTTGTCTCCTACGAGCAGTACTTC. Translated: CASSSGGPGQVVSYEQYF.

A word on this clone: Its ends do not fully match the called genes, so a read error is possible. The chain employs TRBV5-4 and TRBJ2-3, with D unclear. CDR3 size: 14 residues. CDR1 and CDR2 (germline): SGHNT, YYREEE (reference sequence). The CDR3 is CASSWERNRNAVDF. The DNA of the CDR3 is TGTGCCAGCAGCTGGGAACGTAATCGTAACGCAGTGGATTTT.

This chain uses TRBV6-6 with TRBJ1-4; a possible D gene is TRBD1 (5 bases). V lost 5 bases and J 0 bases, leaving 13 bases between the germline ends. Germline V gene sequence: CDR1 MNHNY, CDR2 SVGAGI (reference sequence). The CDR3 is 16 amino acids. Written as DNA, the CDR3 is TGTGCCAGCAGTCAGGGATCCAGTGCAACTAATGAAAAACTGTTTTTT. Its translation is CASSQGSSATNEKLFF.

This clone is a singleton in its sample. Sequence at one end of the junction differs from germline and may be a read error. This sequence joins TRBV7-2 and TRBJ2-1; 7 bases align to TRBD2. The germline gives CDR1 SGHTA, CDR2 FQGNSA. The CDR3 covers 14 residues. Here the CDR3 reads CASSLESLAAMIIF. CDR3 nucleotide sequence: TGTGCCAGCAGCTTAGAGAGTCTAGCGGCCATGATAATCTTC.

In this sample, this clone turned up once. V and J are TRBV6-6 and TRBJ2-7, with a possible D match to TRBD2 (5 bases). V was clipped by 2 bases and J by 0 bases, with 11 bases between them. The CDR3 has 15 residues. Germline CDR1 MNHNY, CDR2 SVGAGI (reference sequence). The CDR3 here is CASSYRPGISYEQYF. In DNA, the CDR3 is TGTGCCAGCAGTTACCGCCCGGGGATCTCCTACGAGCAGTACTTC.

V is TRBV6-1 and J is TRBJ1-3, with D possibly TRBD1 on 5 matching bases. Germline V CDR1 and CDR2: MNHNS, SASEGT. This CDR3 has 12 residues. V gave up 10 bases and J gave up 2 bases, with 9 bases separating them. The CDR3 here is CAKLGAGNTIYF. The CDR3 bases are TGTGCCAAACTGGGGGCTGGAAACACCATATATTTT.

The chain links TRBV29-1 to TRBJ2-7, with TRBD2 identical over 10 bases. CDR3 length: 14 amino acids. The germline V gene encodes CDR1 SQVTM and CDR2 ANQGSEA. Trimming removed 4 bases from V and 5 bases from J; junction bases left unmatched: 8. This CDR3 reads CSVVRVAGGNEQYF. The CDR3 region has the DNA TGCAGCGTTGTTCGGGTAGCGGGAGGTAACGAGCAGTACTTC.

With respect to this clone: Other DNA sequences of this sample code for an identical CDR3. The chain has TRBV11-2 and TRBJ2-7; a possible D gene is TRBD1 (6 bases). Germline-derived CDR1 and CDR2 are SGHAT and FQNNGV. The CDR3 loop spans 14 amino acids. V lost 4 bases to trimming and J lost 0 bases, with 10 bases between them. The CDR3 loop is CASSSGQLSYEQYF. The CDR3 DNA sequence: TGTGCCAGCAGCTCCGGACAGCTCTCCTACGAGCAGTACTTC.

The sample holds one count of this clone. The germline gene is not matched at one end of the junction; a read error may be the cause. V usage is TRBV2 and J usage is TRBJ2-6; D possibly uses TRBD1 or TRBD2 (5 bases each). This CDR3 contains 11 residues. Germline assignment: CDR1 SNHLY and CDR2 FYNNEI. CDR3 nucleotide sequence: TGTGCCAGCAGCGGAGAGAGGAGAGGGGCGTTC. Translation: CASSGERRGAF.

As concerns this clone: Within the sample, other DNA sequences also encode this same CDR3. This rearrangement joins TRBV7-2 to TRBJ2-5; D might be TRBD1 (5 bases). Per the germline V gene, CDR1 is SGHTA and CDR2 is FQGNSA. Trimming pared 3 bases from V and 4 bases from J, leaving 9 bases between. This CDR3 contains 13 residues. CDR3 in amino acids: CASSFNRGETQYF. The CDR3 DNA follows: TGTGCCAGCAGCTTCAATAGGGGAGAGACCCAGTACTTC.

The chain couples TRBV25-1 to TRBJ2-7; no firm D call. This CDR3 is 14 amino acids long. The V end lost 3 bases, the J end lost 3 bases, and 12 bases lay between the germline ends. CDR1 MGHDK and CDR2 SYGVNS come from the germline V gene. DNA for the CDR3: TGTGCCAGCAGTGACTTAGGCGGAGACTACGAGCAGTACTTC. Its protein is CASSDLGGDYEQYF.

Notes on this clone: This sample also contains other DNA sequences that code for the same CDR3. The gene calls are TRBV5-1 and TRBJ2-5; no definite D call. The germline V gene encodes CDR1 SGHRS and CDR2 YFSETQ. The CDR3 is 13 amino acids. Trimming pared 4 bases from V and 1 base from J, leaving 8 bases between. CDR3 nucleotides: TGCGCCAGCAGCACCGGTGTCCAAGAGACCCAGTACTTC. Translation gives CASSTGVQETQYF.

Note on this clone: Other DNA sequences in the same sample also yield this CDR3. CDR3 in DNA: TGTGCCAGCAGCTTCACTAGCGGGAGGGCCAATGAGCAGTTCTTC. Amino acid sequence: CASSFTSGRANEQFF. This rearrangement joins TRBV7-9 to TRBJ2-1, with 13 bases that match TRBD2. Germline CDR1 reads SEHNR; CDR2 reads FQNEAQ (reference sequence). V lost 3 bases to trimming and J lost 6 bases; unmatched junction nucleotides: 2. There are 15 residues in the CDR3.

The V call is TRBV27, the J call TRBJ2-3; the match to TRBD2 covers 13 bases. Germline CDR1 and CDR2: MNHEY and SMNVEV (reference sequence). The CDR3 loop spans 18 amino acids. Germline trimming cut 5 bases from V and 4 bases from J; bases unmatched to any gene: 12. CDR3 nucleotides: TGTGCCAGCAGTGGAGGACTAGCGGGAGTATTATGGGCAGATACGCAGTATTTT. Protein product: CASSGGLAGVLWADTQYF.